This TCR beta chain was identified in a study of CXCR3-negative and CXCR3-positive naive CD8 T cells. Whole-study results and caveats: Within a donor, both naive subsets shared TRBV-TRBJ usage, unlike memory cells. Naive cells positive for CXCR3 carried more hydrophobic TRB CDR3s than CXCR3-negative ones.

CD45RO-CCR7+CD27+CD95- defined naive CD8+ T cells. A note on this clonotype: Its specificity is unknown.

UMI-tagged TRB cDNA libraries were built via 5' RACE. TCRdb reprocessed the 5' RACE reads and reports one entry per CDR3 protein, with no DNA. Recorded for this sample: around 50,000 distinct CDR3 sequences. This CDR3 is 16 amino acids long. CDR1 is DFQATT, CDR2 SNEGSKA, per germline (reference sequence). V usage is TRBV20-1 and J usage is TRBJ2-1; without DNA, the TCRdb call of TRBD1 cannot be checked. Sequenced material: naive CXCR3+ CD8+ T cells from blood. Regarding subset: CD45RO-CCR7+CD27+CD95- naive CD8+ T cells expressing CXCR3 (TNR3+). The TCR comes from a human donor in good health. Some clones in this sample may be carry-over from other donors' samples. CDR3 amino acids: CSARDPTQGSYNEPFF.